The source of this T cell receptor beta chain is a study of blood T cell repertoires in COVID-19. In the study overall: Spain, Italy and the United States supplied samples that represented acute and convalescent COVID-19. T cells, B-cell-depleted T cells, or PBMCs provided the cDNA or gDNA that served as material.

CDR1 and CDR2 (germline): GTSNPN, SVGIG (reference sequence). J was trimmed by 4 bases and V by 7 bases; bases with no gene match: 5. This CDR3 contains 12 residues. Original processing notes: Amplification of reference gene primers provided the estimated nucleated cell counts. Method: immunoSEQ multiplex PCR; TCRdb's copy keeps in-frame clones and lacks some. The V and J calls and clone size are taken from that table; D and trimming were inferred from the DNA. Of 250,000 or so clones in the sample, around four fifths were seen once. This chain joins TRBV30 and TRBJ1-2; 8 bases line up with TRBD1. The receptor was derived from a man in his sixties with acute or convalescent COVID-19. Sequencing was carried out using peripheral blood. CDR3 coding DNA: TGTGCCTTCAGGGGGCCGAGCTATGGCTACACCTTC. This sequence encodes CAFRGPSYGYTF. Based on the CDR3 plus reference TRBV30 and TRBJ1-2, the full variable domain is SQTIHQWPATLVQPVGSPLSLECTVEGTSNPNLYWYRQAAGRGLQLLFYSVGIGQISSEVPQNLSASRPQDRQFILSSKKLLLSDSGFYLCAFRGPSYGYTFGSGTRLTVV.